This T cell receptor (beta chain) was sequenced during a study of blood T cell repertoires in COVID-19. Across the study: The United States, Italy and Spain supplied acute and convalescent COVID-19 samples. Nucleic acid was either cDNA or gDNA, and it came from T cells, B-cell-depleted T cells, or PBMCs.

Trimming took 0 bases from V and 9 from J, leaving 13 bases between them. Germline values: CDR1 SGHRS, CDR2 YFSETQ. The CDR3 extends over 14 amino acids. In the authors' methods: Quantification of nucleated cells was approximated via reference gene primer amplification. Clones were read by immunoSEQ multiplex PCR, and TCRdb kept only the in-frame ones, dropping some. From that table come the V and J calls and clone size; the DNA was used to work out D and trimming. The sample has about 140,000 clones, 65% to 90% seen once. The receptor's source is a man in his 60s with active or convalescent COVID-19. The chain is built from TRBV5-1 and TRBJ2-1, with D possibly TRBD2 on 6 matching bases. The source material was peripheral blood. Here the CDR3 reads CASSLAQGGSEQFF. In DNA, the CDR3 is TGCGCCAGCAGCTTGGCCCAGGGAGGTAGTGAGCAGTTCTTC.